The clone carrying this TCR beta chain was counted at least ten times. Germline V gene sequence: CDR1 MDHEN, CDR2 SYDVKM. The V and J ends lost 5 bases and 4 bases respectively, with 8 bases between them. The CDR3 totals 12 residues. Amplification yielded TCR beta CDR3 regions, with RNA transcripts as the source. HTBI primers were employed in a first-round RT-PCR of the TCR CDR3. TCRdb re-analysed the multiplex PCR reads in MiXCR, keeping a single row per CDR3 protein. The sample comprises hundreds of thousands of distinct CDR3 sequences, approximately 24% of which are singletons, and about 10% rests with the top ten. The data originate from a study of T cells in Graves' hyperthyroidism and ophthalmopathy. Criteria for exclusion of patients were uncontrolled infection, other autoimmune disease, pregnancy or lactation. Clinical symptoms, serum thyroxine, TRAb, thyroid ultrasound and orbital computed tomography established diagnosis. Out of approximately 9.9 ml of fresh peripheral blood came the PBMCs.

The receptor's source is a woman in her 30s with Graves' ophthalmopathy. This rearrangement joins TRBV28 to TRBJ1-2; TRBD1 is a possible D gene (5 bases). The sequencing input was blood. The CDR3 nucleotides read TGTGCCAGCAGTATGGACACCTATGGCTACACCTTC. Its protein is CASSMDTYGYTF.